These T cell receptor beta chains were read from a single sample in a study of technical replicates of blood from several donors. The data were produced by immunoSEQ multiplex PCR, yet TCRdb's version contains in-frame clones alone and is incomplete. Of around 65,000 clones in the sample, around nine tenths were seen once. Sequences were obtained from PBMCs. The origin of the receptors is a human donor in good health. Some clones in this sample may be carry-over from other donors' samples. The CDR3 runs from the conserved cysteine through the conserved F or W. The D gene is left open where the match is weak. Size is stated for part of the rows, as once, few or many counts, or as a class when the clone is expanded.

v_call,j_call,clone_size,d_call,cdr3_nt,cdr3_aa
TRBV10-3,TRBJ2-7,.,.,TGTGCCACAACCCCCGGGGGCGAGCAGTACTTC,CATTPGGEQYF
TRBV6-6,TRBJ2-3,.,.,TGTGCCAGCAGTTATAGCGGTAGCACAGATACGCAGTATTTT,CASSYSGSTDTQYF
TRBV2,TRBJ2-7,.,TRBD2,TGTGCCAGCAGTGAAATTGGCGGGGGTGGCTACGAGCAGTACTTC,CASSEIGGGGYEQYF
TRBV7-2,TRBJ2-1,.,.,TGTGCCAGCAGCTCGTTCCTCTACAATGAGCAGTTCTTC,CASSSFLYNEQFF
TRBV7-9,TRBJ1-2,.,TRBD1,TGTGCCAGCAGCTCGGGGACAGGGACCGGCTACACCTTC,CASSSGTGTGYTF
TRBV6-1,TRBJ2-2,.,.,TGTGCCAGCAGGTGGTTTAGCGGCGGGGAGCTGTTTTTT,CASRWFSGGELFF
TRBV11-2,TRBJ2-1,once,TRBD2,TGTGCCAGCAGCAATAGCGGGAGTTTCTTACAAGGGGAGCAGTTCTTC,CASSNSGSFLQGEQFF
TRBV30,TRBJ1-4,.,TRBD1,TGTGCCTGGACTACAGGGGTTGCAACTAATGAAAAACTGTTTTTT,CAWTTGVATNEKLFF
TRBV6-5,TRBJ2-3,.,.,TGTGCCAGCAGGTCCGGAGATACGCAGTATTTT,CASRSGDTQYF
TRBV11-3,TRBJ2-1,.,TRBD2,TGTGCCAGCTTGAAGACTAGCGGGAGGGCCAATGAGCAGTTCTTC,CASLKTSGRANEQFF
TRBV7-2,TRBJ1-4,.,TRBD1,TGTGCCAGCAGCCCTGGACAGGGTCGGAAACTGTTTTTT,CASSPGQGRKLFF
TRBV5-6,TRBJ2-3,.,.,TGTGCCAGCAGCTTGTTCAGGGGAACAGATACGCAGTATTTT,CASSLFRGTDTQYF
TRBV4-1,TRBJ2-7,.,.,TGCGCCAGCAGCCAAGATATTACGGGAAACTACGAGCAGTACTTC,CASSQDITGNYEQYF